A selection of T cell receptor beta chains follows, all from one sample in a study of T cells after yellow fever vaccination. One entry per CDR3 protein results from TCRdb running MiXCR on the 5' RACE reads. In the table there are 300,000 to 350,000 distinct CDR3 sequences, 8.1% of which are singletons. This specimen was PBMCs, taken about 49 days after the first yellow fever vaccination. These receptors all stem from a man between 18 and 35 years old who received the YFV17D yellow fever vaccine. CDR3s include the opening cysteine and the closing phenylalanine or tryptophan. D genes are given only for firm matches. Clone size, where shown, is once, few, many, or a class for clones that have expanded.

j_call	v_call	d_call	clone_size	cdr3_nt	cdr3_aa
TRBJ2-7	TRBV19	-	-	TGTGCCAGTAGTTCCCGGTCGAGCTCCTACGAGCAGTACTTC	CASSSRSSSYEQYF
TRBJ2-1	TRBV11-2	-	few	TGTGCCAGCGAGCGCGTGGGCTCCTACAATGAGCAGTTCTTC	CASERVGSYNEQFF
TRBJ2-5	TRBV7-8	TRBD2	-	TGTGCCAGCAGCTTAGGGGCTAGCGGGGGACAGACCCAGTACTTC	CASSLGASGGQTQYF
TRBJ2-1	TRBV12-3/TRBV12-4	TRBD2	-	TGTGCCAGCATTACGGGAGGGAATGAGCAGTTCTTC	CASITGGNEQFF
TRBJ2-3	TRBV5-1	-	-	TGCGCCAGCAGCTTGGATCCCCTACCAGCAGATACGCAGTATTTT	CASSLDPLPADTQYF
TRBJ2-1	TRBV20-1	-	-	TGCAGTGCGACCGGGACCCCGAACTACAATGAGCAGTTCTTC	CSATGTPNYNEQFF
TRBJ2-3	TRBV6-5	TRBD2	few	TGTGCCAGCAGTTGGCTAGCGGGGGGAGGCGGCACAGATACGCAGTATTTT	CASSWLAGGGGTDTQYF
TRBJ1-1	TRBV28	-	many	TGTGCCAGCCTAGATGTGGAAACTGAAGCTTTCTTT	CASLDVETEAFF
TRBJ2-7	TRBV2	-	-	TGTGCCAGCAGTGAAATGGGCCAGGGACAATACGAGCAGTACTTC	CASSEMGQGQYEQYF
TRBJ1-6	TRBV6-5	-	-	TGTGCCAGCAGTTATTCGTTCGCAGGAGGGACGGGATCACCCCTCCACTTT	CASSYSFAGGTGSPLHF
TRBJ1-1	TRBV5-1	-	few	TGCGCCAGCAGCTTGCGGTCAATGCCGAACACTGAAGCTTTCTTT	CASSLRSMPNTEAFF
TRBJ2-5	TRBV3-1	-	-	TGTGCCAGCAGCCAAGTGGTGGGGAGTCAAGAGACCCAGTACTTC	CASSQVVGSQETQYF